This TCR beta chain was sequenced in a study of shared clonotypes between healthy human individuals. Whole-study results and caveats: For sorted subsets, rarefaction showed incomplete sequencing despite large depth. Larger richness was generally estimated for naive than memory subsets.

Trimming cost V 2 bases and J 2 bases; bases outside gene matches: 9. Germline assignment: CDR1 SGHAT and CDR2 FQNNGV. There are 17 residues in the CDR3. Notes on this clone: What it recognizes is unknown.

Deep-level assay runs were performed. Using immunoSEQ multiplex PCR, the repertoire was profiled, and TCRdb retains in-frame clones only, with some absent. The profile covers under 1,900,000 clones, with approximately 98.5% appearing a single time and over 0.3% taken by the ten largest. The TCR sequence derives from a young man in good health. Sequencing used naive CD4+ T cells sorted from blood. Subset noted: CD45RA+ positively selected. The V gene is TRBV11-2, the J gene TRBJ2-7, with 10 bases identical to TRBD2. CDR3 region: CASSLNLAGVPPYEQYF. The CDR3 DNA follows: TGTGCCAGCAGCTTAAACCTAGCGGGAGTACCTCCCTACGAGCAGTACTTC.